This T cell receptor (beta chain) was observed in a study of cytomegalovirus exposure and HLA in healthy donors. Researchers ran the PCR with 60 Vbeta and 13 Jbeta primers. Assay used: immunoSEQ multiplex PCR; TCRdb lists only in-frame clones, some missing. The sample carries some 160,000 clones, around 77% recorded once. Study-wide findings and caveats: A cluster of highly shared sequence variants was likely a sequencing artifact. In a later analysis, parvovirus B19, influenza, CMV and Epstein-Barr virus appeared linked to several top co-occurrence clusters. The listing of roughly 160 TCR beta chains classed them as cytomegalovirus-associated.

The germline gives CDR1 ENHRY, CDR2 SYGVKD. This CDR3 has 17 residues. Note on this clone: Its antigen is still unknown. A read error may produce the germline difference seen at one junction end.

Sequencing used PBMCs. This chain uses TRBV10-3 with TRBJ1-2; D might be TRBD1 (6 bases). The sequence was collected from a woman under 40 in good health and CMV-seronegative. Here the CDR3 DNA reads TGTGCCGTCAGTGAGCCGGACCGGGGGGGCGGAGGCTATGGCTACACCTTC. Its protein is CAVSEPDRGGGGYGYTF.